This T cell receptor (beta chain) is from a study of technical replicates of blood from a handful of donors (dated by TCRdb to the late 2010s). V and J lose 1 base and 3 bases, and a span of 5 bases separates them. The CDR3 runs 12 amino acids, cysteine and phenylalanine included. Only the CDR3 DNA is retained, 36 bases long and in frame from the first base. CDR1 and CDR2, looked up from the germline V gene, are SGHRS and YFSETQ. Concerning this clone: Its target antigen remains unknown. Base-call qualities are not available, and no considerably larger clone is one nucleotide away.

Library method: the immunoSEQ multiplex PCR assay. The table was pulled from immuneACCESS by TCRdb, which kept in-frame rearrangements only. Such tables lose some clones; where checked, under half of the loss comes from unresolved V genes, and the rest has no known cause. The sample data list approximately 85,000 clones, and 85% to 95% of these were observed just once. The top ten clonotypes cover around 0.25% of the sample. The sequenced sample consisted of T cells isolated from PBMCs. The sequence links TRBV5-1 to TRBJ2-7, with no confidently assigned D gene. The receptor was isolated from a human donor in good health. The CDR3 protein sequence reads: CASSLNNYEQYF. The sequenced DNA: TGCGCCAGCAGCTTGAACAACTACGAGCAGTACTTC.